The rows below give T cell receptor beta chains drawn from one sample of a study of blood T cell repertoires in COVID-19. Clones were read by immunoSEQ multiplex PCR, and TCRdb kept only the in-frame ones, dropping some. The sample includes about 110,000 clones, about nine tenths of them seen just once. Material: peripheral blood. The receptors stem from a human donor in a cohort sampled during active COVID-19. CDR3s include the opening cysteine and the closing phenylalanine or tryptophan. The D gene is left open where the match is weak. Size values are once, few and many counts, or a class for expanded clones, and some rows have none.

>TRBV19|TRBJ2-3|NA|NA
CASSIAGSGADTQYF
TGTGCCAGTAGTATAGCGGGGAGTGGGGCAGATACGCAGTATTTT
>TRBV5-8|TRBJ1-6|once|NA
CATVWGPNSPLHF
TGTGCCACCGTGTGGGGGCCCAATTCACCCCTCCACTTT
>TRBV19|TRBJ2-2|NA|TRBD1
CASRHRGFTGELFF
TGTGCCAGTAGGCACAGGGGTTTCACCGGGGAGCTGTTTTTT
>TRBV5-6|TRBJ1-1|NA|TRBD1
CASSPDRGLRGREAFF
TGTGCCAGCAGCCCAGACAGGGGGCTGCGGGGAAGGGAAGCTTTCTTT
>TRBV9|TRBJ1-5|once|NA
CASSARVSNQPQHF
TGTGCCAGCAGCGCGAGAGTAAGCAATCAGCCCCAGCATTTT
>TRBV12-5|TRBJ1-1|NA|NA
CASGLVVTGNTEAFF
TGTGCTAGTGGTTTGGTCGTAACAGGGAACACTGAAGCTTTCTTT
>TRBV9|TRBJ1-2|NA|TRBD1
CASSVGDSRGGYTF
TGTGCCAGCAGCGTAGGGGACAGCCGGGGTGGCTACACCTTC
>TRBV2|TRBJ1-1|NA|NA
CASSPSGHPEAFF
TGTGCCAGCAGCCCATCGGGACACCCTGAAGCTTTCTTT
>TRBV5-1|TRBJ2-2|NA|NA
CASNRGQTNTGELFF
TGCGCCAGCAACCGAGGACAGACGAACACCGGGGAGCTGTTTTTT
>TRBV3-1/TRBV3-2|TRBJ2-7|NA|TRBD2
CASSPAVGAGGYEQYF
TGTGCCAGCAGCCCCGCTGTTGGAGCGGGGGGCTACGAGCAGTACTTC
>TRBV6-5|TRBJ2-7|NA|NA
CASRPPRGLTYEQYF
TGTGCCAGCAGACCCCCCAGGGGCCTCACCTACGAGCAGTACTTC
>TRBV2|TRBJ2-1|NA|TRBD2
CASRNGLAGGPGEQFF
TGTGCCAGCAGAAACGGACTAGCGGGGGGGCCGGGTGAGCAGTTCTTC
>TRBV2|TRBJ2-1|NA|TRBD2
CASSEYRGGLNEQFF
TGTGCCAGCAGTGAATATCGGGGGGGGTTAAATGAGCAGTTCTTC
>TRBV18|TRBJ2-4|NA|NA
CASSPPAGPTKNIQYF
TGTGCCAGCTCACCACCGGCAGGGCCTACCAAAAACATTCAGTACTTC
>TRBV7-9|TRBJ2-2|NA|NA
CASSPRVTGELFF
TGTGCCAGCAGCCCTCGGGTCACCGGGGAGCTGTTTTTT